The sequence of this TCR beta chain was determined in a study of OX40 agonist ivuxolimab in advanced cancers. Study summary: Dose-escalation cases comprised hepatocellular carcinoma, melanoma, renal cell or head and neck cancer. Three patients got partial responses; one had hepatocellular carcinoma and two had cutaneous melanoma.

General observations from the study: In CD8+ T cells, expanded clones were on average more numerous than in CD4+. Within 6 weeks, CD4+ and CD8+ blood T cells expanded clonally at 0.1 to 3.0 mg/kg.

For this clone: Its target is unknown.

Deletions cut 4 bases from V and 3 bases from J, with 16 bases between. The CDR3 length is 15 residues. Germline CDR1 LGHNA, CDR2 YSLEER. Assay: immunoSEQ multiplex PCR; the TCRdb copy retains only in-frame clones and omits some. The sample lists 45,000 to 60,000 clones, 70% to 80% occurring once. The chain has TRBV4-3 and TRBJ2-7; D is possibly TRBD2 (6 bases). The sequence was obtained from an adult with an advanced solid tumor such as melanoma, head and neck, liver or kidney cancer. Sequences were derived from CD4+ or CD8+ T cells sorted from blood, sampled in a trial of the OX40 agonist ivuxolimab. DNA for the CDR3: TGCGCCAGCAGCCTCCAAGGCGGGACTTTCTACGAGCAGTACTTC. Encoded protein: CASSLQGGTFYEQYF.